This entry lists 6 T cell receptor beta chains sequenced from one sample in a study of siplizumab effects on memory and regulatory T cells. Repertoires were generated with immunoSEQ multiplex PCR, while TCRdb's copy carries only in-frame clones and drops some. Of about 56,000 clones listed, about 98% were seen once; the top ten hold 0.9% to 1.2%. Sequencing was carried out using naive CD8+ T cells sorted from blood. The receptors derive from a human donor in good health.

This sequence joins TRBV6-5 and TRBJ2-5; no firm D call. CDR1 and CDR2 (germline): MNHEY, SVGAGI. V dropped 6 bases and J dropped 4 bases, with 15 bases sitting between them. The CDR3 is 14 residues long. The CDR3 reads CASSQLVEGETQYF. CDR3 sequence (DNA): TGTGCCAGCAGCCAGTTAGTCGAAGGAGAGACCCAGTACTTC.

The chain links TRBV19 to TRBJ2-5, with TRBD1 identical over 9 bases. The end of the DNA is better explained by TRBJ2-7, so the J call may be wrong. The CDR3 has 14 amino acids. Germline V gene data show CDR1 as LNHDA and CDR2 as SQIVND (reference sequence). CDR3 sequence reads: CASSRGQGGGEQYF. Written as DNA, the CDR3 is TGTGCCAGTAGTAGGGGACAGGGTGGAGGCGAGCAGTACTTC.

The gene calls are TRBV5-1 and TRBJ1-6; D possibly corresponds to TRBD1 (5 bases). This CDR3 comprises 14 residues. Per the germline V gene, CDR1 is SGHRS and CDR2 is YFSETQ. Trimming pared 0 bases from V and 7 bases from J, leaving 8 bases between. CDR3 nucleotides: TGCGCCAGCAGCTTGGGCGAGGGGAATTCACCCCTCCACTTT. Translated, it gives CASSLGEGNSPLHF.

V and J are TRBV5-4 and TRBJ2-7, with D perhaps matching TRBD2 (5 bases). CDR1 SGHNT and CDR2 YYREEE come from the germline V gene (reference sequence). Trimming left V 0 bases short and J 2 bases short, with 9 bases between. The CDR3 covers 14 residues. Here the CDR3 reads CASSLGENPYEQYF. CDR3 nucleotides: TGTGCCAGCAGCTTGGGGGAGAATCCCTACGAGCAGTACTTC.

The chain employs TRBV4-1 and TRBJ2-6, with D maybe TRBD1 (5 bases). This CDR3 region has 17 residues. Germline assignment: CDR1 MGHRA and CDR2 YSYEKL. V gave up 3 bases and J gave up 2 bases, with 14 bases separating them. CDR3 loop: CASSHPSRQTGANVLTF. DNA for the CDR3: TGCGCCAGCAGCCACCCCTCAAGACAGACTGGGGCCAACGTCCTGACTTTC.

The CDR3 region has the DNA TGTGCCAGTAGTATGGGACAGGGGGCCACAGATACGCAGTATTTT. Translation: CASSMGQGATDTQYF. V usage is TRBV19 and J usage is TRBJ2-3; 12 nucleotides align to TRBD1. The CDR3 loop spans 15 amino acids. The V segment lost 3 bases and the J segment 2 bases; nucleotides outside the gene matches: 0. Per germline, CDR1 LNHDA and CDR2 SQIVND (reference sequence).